A selection of T cell receptor beta chains follows, all from one sample in a study of CD8 T cells in Susac syndrome. TCRdb re-called the immunoSEQ multiplex PCR reads with MiXCR, one entry per CDR3 protein. The table lists about 73,000 distinct CDR3 sequences, around 96% of them singletons. Specimen: CD8+ T cells from PBMCs. The receptors stem from a human donor with multiple sclerosis. Each CDR3 is given with its conserved first and last residue. The order of the fields is J gene, V gene, clone size, D gene, CDR3 length, CDR3 protein, CDR3 DNA. The D gene is left open where the match is weak. The size of a clone is reported for some rows only, either as once, few or many, or as a class for expanded clones.

TRBJ2-2,TRBV5-6,-,TRBD2,14,CASSFGGRTGELFF,TGTGCCAGCAGCTTCGGGGGGAGGACCGGGGAGCTGTTTTTT
TRBJ2-7,TRBV9,-,-,13,CASQRQDSYEQYF,TGTGCCAGCCAGCGGCAGGATTCCTACGAGCAGTACTTC
TRBJ2-1,TRBV29-1,-,-,13,CSVARGTNPEQFF,TGCAGCGTTGCGCGGGGTACTAATCCTGAGCAGTTCTTC
TRBJ2-7,TRBV7-9,few,-,12,CASSLVVYEQYF,TGTGCCAGCAGCTTAGTGGTTTACGAGCAGTACTTC
TRBJ1-1,TRBV9,-,-,15,CASSGRAPGRTEAFF,TGTGCCAGCAGCGGTCGGGCTCCGGGACGGACTGAAGCTTTCTTT
TRBJ2-7,TRBV12-3/TRBV12-4,-,TRBD1,18,CASSLVGTGALRDYEQYF,TGTGCCAGCAGTTTAGTTGGGACAGGAGCTCTCCGGGACTACGAGCAGTACTTC
TRBJ1-1,TRBV6-2/TRBV6-3,-,TRBD1,17,CASSYLGQEGMNTEAFF,TGTGCCAGCAGTTACCTTGGACAGGAGGGGATGAACACTGAAGCTTTCTTT
TRBJ2-1,TRBV19,-,TRBD2,14,CASSSGGARNEQFF,TGTGCCAGTAGCAGCGGGGGGGCCCGCAATGAGCAGTTCTTC
TRBJ2-7,TRBV19,-,-,12,CASSISPYEQYF,TGTGCCAGTAGTATATCTCCCTACGAGCAGTACTTC
TRBJ1-2,TRBV29-1,-,-,11,CSGCTGDGYTF,TGCAGCGGCTGTACTGGGGATGGCTACACCTTC
TRBJ2-2,TRBV9,-,-,17,CASSVALTKDNTGELFF,TGTGCCAGCAGCGTAGCTTTAACAAAGGATAACACCGGGGAGCTGTTTTTT
TRBJ2-7,TRBV27,-,-,11,CASSSGYEQYF,TGTGCCAGCAGTTCCGGCTACGAGCAGTACTTC
TRBJ2-7,TRBV6-5,-,-,14,CASSYYVGGRGQYF,TGTGCCAGCAGTTACTACGTTGGAGGCCGGGGGCAGTACTTC
TRBJ2-1,TRBV20-1,-,-,16,CSARKRAVNEWGEQFF,TGCAGTGCTAGAAAGAGAGCTGTTAATGAGTGGGGGGAGCAGTTCTTC
TRBJ2-7,TRBV27,-,TRBD1,15,CASRTGQGRTYEQYF,TGTGCCAGCAGAACCGGACAGGGCAGGACCTACGAGCAGTACTTC
TRBJ1-2,TRBV4-1,-,-,15,CASSQRGGGAYGYTF,TGCGCCAGCAGCCAAAGGGGAGGGGGGGCGTATGGCTACACCTTC
TRBJ2-7,TRBV7-2,-,TRBD2,15,CASSSGLAASYEQYF,TGTGCCAGCAGCTCGGGACTAGCGGCCTCCTACGAGCAGTACTTC
TRBJ2-1,TRBV7-2,-,TRBD2,16,CASSLRLAGPYNEQFF,TGTGCCAGCAGCTTACGACTAGCGGGACCATACAATGAGCAGTTCTTC
TRBJ2-2,TRBV27,-,-,15,CASSLYRGGTGELFF,TGTGCCAGCAGTTTATACAGGGGAGGCACCGGGGAGCTGTTTTTT
TRBJ2-1,TRBV20-1,-,-,15,CSAREPTRPVNEQFF,TGCAGTGCTAGAGAACCGACTAGGCCGGTAAATGAGCAGTTCTTC
TRBJ1-1,TRBV27,-,-,13,CASSTPTGTEAFF,TGTGCCAGCAGCACCCCAACAGGGACTGAAGCTTTCTTT
TRBJ2-1,TRBV6-6,-,-,12,CASSYTDNEQFF,TGTGCCAGCAGTTACACGGACAATGAGCAGTTCTTC
TRBJ2-5,TRBV6-2/TRBV6-3,-,-,14,CASSYSIARETQYF,TGTGCCAGCAGTTACTCGATAGCTCGCGAGACCCAGTACTTC
TRBJ2-7,TRBV5-1,-,-,16,CASSLWGLRSSYEQYF,TGCGCCAGCAGCTTGTGGGGACTCAGGAGCTCCTACGAGCAGTACTTC
TRBJ1-1,TRBV24-1,-,-,13,CATSDSRGTEAFF,TGTGCCACCAGTGATTCCAGGGGCACTGAAGCTTTCTTT
TRBJ2-2,TRBV6-5,-,TRBD2,13,CASSYQRERELFF,TGTGCCAGCAGTTACCAGCGGGAGCGGGAGCTGTTTTTT
TRBJ2-1,TRBV6-2/TRBV6-3,once,-,11,CASSYTYEQFF,TGTGCCAGCAGTTACACGTATGAGCAGTTCTTC
TRBJ2-1,TRBV30,-,-,12,CAWAPSGNEQFF,TGTGCCTGGGCCCCTTCGGGGAACGAGCAGTTCTTC
TRBJ2-7,TRBV7-6,-,-,14,CASRPQTAPYEQYF,TGTGCCAGCAGGCCACAGACAGCACCCTACGAGCAGTACTTC
TRBJ2-7,TRBV27,-,-,13,CASSYRVPYEQYF,TGTGCCAGCAGTTACAGGGTCCCCTACGAGCAGTACTTC
TRBJ2-5,TRBV7-9,-,-,15,CASSPPRLDQETQYF,TGTGCCAGCAGCCCGCCCCGGCTAGATCAAGAGACCCAGTACTTC
TRBJ2-3,TRBV10-3,-,TRBD1,14,CATLYRGEADTQYF,TGTGCCACGCTGTACAGGGGGGAGGCAGATACGCAGTATTTT